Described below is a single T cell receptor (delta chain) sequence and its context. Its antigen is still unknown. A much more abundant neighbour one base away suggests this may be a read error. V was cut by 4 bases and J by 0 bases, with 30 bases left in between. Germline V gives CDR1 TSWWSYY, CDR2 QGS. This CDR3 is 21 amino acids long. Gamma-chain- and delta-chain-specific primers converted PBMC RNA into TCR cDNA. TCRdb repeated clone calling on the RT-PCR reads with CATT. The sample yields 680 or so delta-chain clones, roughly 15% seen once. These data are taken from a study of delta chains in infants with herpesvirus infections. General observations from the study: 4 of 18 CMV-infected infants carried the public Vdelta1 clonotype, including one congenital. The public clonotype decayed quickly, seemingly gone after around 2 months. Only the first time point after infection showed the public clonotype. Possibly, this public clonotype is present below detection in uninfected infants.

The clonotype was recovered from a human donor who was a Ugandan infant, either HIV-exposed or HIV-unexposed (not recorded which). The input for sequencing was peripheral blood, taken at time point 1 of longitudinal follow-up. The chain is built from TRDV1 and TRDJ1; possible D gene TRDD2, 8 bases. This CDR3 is CALGATFLRRYEGDDTDKLIF. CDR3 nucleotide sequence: TGTGCTCTTGGGGCCACCTTCCTAAGGAGGTATGAGGGGGATGACACCGATAAACTCATCTTT.